A selection of T cell receptor beta chains follows, all from one sample in a study of T-cell reconstitution after alpha-beta-depleted transplantation in children. TCRdb re-analysed the PCR reads in MiXCR, keeping a single row per CDR3 protein. The sample yields approximately 400,000 distinct CDR3 sequences, roughly 16% seen once. The sequencing here drew on PBMCs, mostly from graft donor cells, taken 360 days after TCRalphabeta/CD19-depleted stem cell transplant. The receptor source for this set is a boy under three years old who had a stem cell transplant for Wiskott-Aldrich syndrome, so the T cells may come from the graft donor. The CDR3 runs from the conserved cysteine through the conserved F or W. The D gene is left open where the match is weak. The size entry is marked missing in some rows and otherwise reads once, few, many or a size class.

CDR3 protein: CATSDRGLAAYNEQFF
CDR3 DNA: TGTGCCACCAGTGATCGTGGACTAGCGGCATACAATGAGCAGTTCTTC
D gene: TRBD2
V gene: TRBV24-1
CDR3 length: 16
J gene: TRBJ2-1
clone size: few

CDR3 protein: CATSALDRGETQYF
CDR3 DNA: TGTGCCACCAGTGCCCTTGACAGGGGAGAGACCCAGTACTTC
D gene: TRBD1
V gene: TRBV24-1
CDR3 length: 14
J gene: TRBJ2-5
clone size: few

CDR3 protein: CASSIPGRSRVRKLFF
CDR3 DNA: TGTGCCAGCAGCATCCCTGGACGGTCCCGGGTTAGAAAACTGTTTTTT
D gene: NA
V gene: TRBV7-8
CDR3 length: 16
J gene: TRBJ1-4
clone size: NA

CDR3 protein: CSVGPRTGGQETQYF
CDR3 DNA: TGCAGCGTTGGCCCTCGGACAGGGGGGCAAGAGACCCAGTACTTC
D gene: TRBD1
V gene: TRBV29-1
CDR3 length: 15
J gene: TRBJ2-5
clone size: few

CDR3 protein: CASSFVRFQETQYF
CDR3 DNA: TGCGCCAGCAGCTTTGTCCGTTTCCAAGAGACCCAGTACTTC
D gene: NA
V gene: TRBV5-1
CDR3 length: 14
J gene: TRBJ2-5
clone size: NA

CDR3 protein: CASSQTGTGDYTIYF
CDR3 DNA: TGTGCCAGCAGCCAAACCGGGACAGGGGATTACACCATATATTTT
D gene: TRBD1
V gene: TRBV5-4
CDR3 length: 15
J gene: TRBJ1-3
clone size: NA

CDR3 protein: CATSDLGLKTQYF
CDR3 DNA: TGTGCCACCAGTGATTTAGGTTTGAAGACCCAGTACTTC
D gene: NA
V gene: TRBV24-1
CDR3 length: 13
J gene: TRBJ2-5
clone size: NA

CDR3 protein: CASSYSAGAGRTQYF
CDR3 DNA: TGTGCCAGCAGTTACTCAGCGGGAGCGGGAAGGACCCAGTACTTC
D gene: TRBD2
V gene: TRBV6-2/TRBV6-3
CDR3 length: 15
J gene: TRBJ2-5
clone size: NA

CDR3 protein: CSVRGWGEQFF
CDR3 DNA: TGCAGTGTTAGAGGTTGGGGAGAGCAGTTCTTC
D gene: NA
V gene: TRBV20-1
CDR3 length: 11
J gene: TRBJ2-1
clone size: NA

CDR3 protein: CASSAHRGLGTSTDTQYF
CDR3 DNA: TGTGCCAGCAGCGCCCACAGAGGTTTGGGTACTAGCACAGATACGCAGTATTTT
D gene: NA
V gene: TRBV11-1
CDR3 length: 18
J gene: TRBJ2-3
clone size: NA

CDR3 protein: CASSQKGGGEQFF
CDR3 DNA: TGTGCCAGCAGCCAAAAAGGGGGCGGTGAGCAGTTCTTC
D gene: TRBD1
V gene: TRBV7-9
CDR3 length: 13
J gene: TRBJ2-1
clone size: few

CDR3 protein: CASSLGSTHTDTQYF
CDR3 DNA: TGCGCCAGCAGCTTGGGGTCTACACATACAGATACGCAGTATTTT
D gene: NA
V gene: TRBV5-1
CDR3 length: 15
J gene: TRBJ2-3
clone size: few

CDR3 protein: CSVAGYEDTGELFF
CDR3 DNA: TGCAGCGTCGCCGGGTATGAAGACACCGGGGAGCTGTTTTTT
D gene: NA
V gene: TRBV29-1
CDR3 length: 14
J gene: TRBJ2-2
clone size: few

CDR3 protein: CSARVLAGGRVNEQYF
CDR3 DNA: TGCAGTGCTAGAGTTTTAGCGGGGGGGCGAGTAAACGAGCAGTACTTC
D gene: TRBD2
V gene: TRBV20-1
CDR3 length: 16
J gene: TRBJ2-7
clone size: few

CDR3 protein: CTTYRRVGSEAFF
CDR3 DNA: TGCACCACCTATAGACGGGTGGGCTCTGAAGCTTTCTTT
D gene: NA
V gene: TRBV20-1
CDR3 length: 13
J gene: TRBJ1-1
clone size: few

CDR3 protein: CSASGGIYNEQFF
CDR3 DNA: TGCAGTGCTTCAGGGGGCATATACAATGAGCAGTTCTTC
D gene: TRBD1
V gene: TRBV20-1
CDR3 length: 13
J gene: TRBJ2-1
clone size: NA

CDR3 protein: CASSPRGDYQETQYF
CDR3 DNA: TGCGCCAGCAGCCCCCGCGGGGACTACCAAGAGACCCAGTACTTC
D gene: NA
V gene: TRBV4-1
CDR3 length: 15
J gene: TRBJ2-5
clone size: NA

CDR3 protein: CASSEVGRTYEQYF
CDR3 DNA: TGTGCCAGCAGTGAGGTGGGGAGGACCTACGAGCAGTACTTC
D gene: NA
V gene: TRBV25-1
CDR3 length: 14
J gene: TRBJ2-7
clone size: NA

CDR3 protein: CASSSAGLRYEQYF
CDR3 DNA: TGTGCCAGCAGCTCCGCGGGACTCCGGTACGAGCAGTACTTC
D gene: NA
V gene: TRBV7-2
CDR3 length: 14
J gene: TRBJ2-7
clone size: few

CDR3 protein: CATQFPFMRVNTEAFF
CDR3 DNA: TGTGCCACCCAGTTTCCCTTTATGAGAGTGAACACTGAAGCTTTCTTT
D gene: NA
V gene: TRBV28
CDR3 length: 16
J gene: TRBJ1-1
clone size: NA

CDR3 protein: CASRGTGYEQYF
CDR3 DNA: TGTGCCAGCAGAGGTACCGGCTACGAGCAGTACTTC
D gene: NA
V gene: TRBV12-3/TRBV12-4
CDR3 length: 12
J gene: TRBJ2-7
clone size: many

CDR3 protein: CASSGIPHSYNEQFF
CDR3 DNA: TGTGCCAGCAGCGGGATCCCACACTCCTACAATGAGCAGTTCTTC
D gene: NA
V gene: TRBV7-9
CDR3 length: 15
J gene: TRBJ2-1
clone size: NA

CDR3 protein: CASSQGVTGDSPLHF
CDR3 DNA: TGTGCCAGCAGCCAAGGGGTGACAGGCGATTCACCCCTCCACTTT
D gene: NA
V gene: TRBV7-9
CDR3 length: 15
J gene: TRBJ1-6
clone size: few

CDR3 protein: CASSQEYLGTGELFF
CDR3 DNA: TGCGCCAGCAGCCAAGAATATTTAGGGACCGGGGAGCTGTTTTTT
D gene: NA
V gene: TRBV4-1
CDR3 length: 15
J gene: TRBJ2-2
clone size: few

CDR3 protein: CASSPIGTSGRGFF
CDR3 DNA: TGTGCCAGCAGTCCTATAGGGACTAGCGGGAGGGGATTCTTC
D gene: TRBD2
V gene: TRBV12-3/TRBV12-4
CDR3 length: 14
J gene: TRBJ2-1
clone size: few

CDR3 protein: CSARGVSTRNEQFF
CDR3 DNA: TGCAGTGCTAGAGGGGTTTCCACACGGAATGAGCAGTTCTTC
D gene: NA
V gene: TRBV20-1
CDR3 length: 14
J gene: TRBJ2-1
clone size: many

CDR3 protein: CASKGTGRYEQYF
CDR3 DNA: TGTGCCAGCAAGGGGACAGGGAGGTACGAGCAGTACTTC
D gene: TRBD1
V gene: TRBV12-3/TRBV12-4
CDR3 length: 13
J gene: TRBJ2-7
clone size: NA

CDR3 protein: CASSFDPGIGGEKLFF
CDR3 DNA: TGCGCCAGCAGCTTTGATCCGGGCATCGGAGGGGAAAAACTGTTTTTT
D gene: NA
V gene: TRBV5-1
CDR3 length: 16
J gene: TRBJ1-4
clone size: NA

CDR3 protein: CASRSVYEQYF
CDR3 DNA: TGTGCCAGCAGATCGGTTTACGAGCAGTACTTC
D gene: NA
V gene: TRBV2
CDR3 length: 11
J gene: TRBJ2-7
clone size: NA

CDR3 protein: CASSPGLAFDEQFF
CDR3 DNA: TGTGCCAGCAGTCCAGGACTAGCGTTCGATGAGCAGTTCTTC
D gene: TRBD2
V gene: TRBV12-3/TRBV12-4
CDR3 length: 14
J gene: TRBJ2-1
clone size: few